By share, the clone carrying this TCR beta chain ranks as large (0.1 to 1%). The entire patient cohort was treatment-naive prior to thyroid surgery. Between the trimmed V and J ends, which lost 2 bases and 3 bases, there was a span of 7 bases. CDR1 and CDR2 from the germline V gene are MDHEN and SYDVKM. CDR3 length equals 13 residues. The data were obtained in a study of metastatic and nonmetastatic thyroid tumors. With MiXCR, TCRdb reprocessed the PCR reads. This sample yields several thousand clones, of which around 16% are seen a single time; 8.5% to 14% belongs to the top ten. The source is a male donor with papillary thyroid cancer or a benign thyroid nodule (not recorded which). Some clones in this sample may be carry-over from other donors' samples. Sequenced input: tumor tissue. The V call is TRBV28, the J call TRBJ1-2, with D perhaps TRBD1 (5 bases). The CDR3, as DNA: TGTGCCAGCAGTTTAGGGACGGACTATGGCTACACCTTC. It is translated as CASSLGTDYGYTF.